The 14 T cell receptor beta chains below all came from one sample that was sequenced in a study of T cells in women clearing cervical HPV infection listed by TCRdb under 2018. The library was obtained by the immunoSEQ multiplex PCR assay. TCRdb's version of the immuneACCESS table is confined to in-frame rearrangements and falls short of the full clone set. An unresolved V gene accounts for under half of the shortfall where checked; the remainder is of unknown origin. The table of this sample itemizes tens of thousands of clones. The ten most abundant clones make up approximately 9.8% of the sample. The specimen was blood buffy coat. The receptors shown here come from a woman between 18 and 69 years old with a cervical HPV16 infection that either progressed to CIN3+ or cleared (not recorded which).

As concerns this clone: Read coverage stops 3 residues before the CDR3 terminus; the germline J gene supplies the remainder. V usage is TRBV5-1 and J usage is TRBJ1-2, with TRBD1 matching over 7 bases. Germline V gene lookup returns CDR1 SGHRS and CDR2 YFSETQ. The ends lost 4 bases at V and 3 bases at J; junction bases unmatched: 6. The CDR3 consists of 14 residues. CDR3 sequence reads: CASSLDRADYGYTF. The CDR3 DNA, read in part, is TGCGCCAGCAGCCTTGACAGGGCTGACTATGGC.

The sequenced CDR3 bases are TGTGCCAGCAGCTTGACCGGGGGGGCTATCAATGAG. Its protein is CASSLTGGAINE. From start to end, the CDR3 is CASSLTGGAINEQFF. V gene TRBV5-5 combines with J gene TRBJ2-1; 8 bases match TRBD2. Read sequence stops 3 residues before the CDR3 end, and the germline J gene provides the missing end. V trimming: 1 base; J trimming: 6 bases; junction bases outside the gene matches: 6. The CDR3 has 15 amino acids. Germline V CDR1 and CDR2: SGHKS, YYEKEE (reference sequence).

To note about this clone: Read coverage stops 3 residues before the CDR3 terminus; the germline J gene supplies the remainder. In the same sample, other DNA sequences code for this CDR3. This rearrangement joins TRBV20-1 to TRBJ2-1; the match to TRBD2 covers 11 bases. Germline lookup yields CDR1 DFQATT and CDR2 SNEGSKA (reference sequence). CDR3 length: 15 residues. Unmatched junction bases numbered 5, after V lost 5 bases and J lost 2 bases. This CDR3 is CSAPRLAGTYNEQFF. The sequenced part of the CDR3 DNA is TGCAGTGCTCCTCGACTAGCGGGAACCTACAATGAG.

This clone is deemed medium-sized by its frequency. The read terminates 3 residues ahead of where the CDR3 ends, so the germline J gene completes it. The chain joins TRBV2 to TRBJ2-4, with no clear D. The ends were cut back, 3 bases at V and 9 bases at J, with 18 bases in the middle. The CDR3 length is 15 residues. Germline CDR1 and CDR2: SNHLY and FYNNEI. Incomplete CDR3 DNA: TGTGCCAGCAGTGACGGGTTCGCCCCCTTCGCCATT. Its translation: CASSDGFAPFAI. From start to end, the CDR3 is CASSDGFAPFAIQYF.

Comments on this clone: The read terminates 3 residues before the CDR3 end, so the remaining end is supplied by the germline J gene. The chain is built from TRBV5-4 and TRBJ2-3, with a tentative D call TRBD1 (6 bases). This CDR3 comprises 14 residues. Germline CDR1 is SGHNT and CDR2 is YYREEE (reference sequence). The DNA read from the CDR3 is TGTGCCAGCAGCACAGGGACGGTTCCTTCGGCG. Translated, it gives CASSTGTVPSA. From start to end, the CDR3 is CASSTGTVPSAQYF.

The CDR3 DNA, read in part, is TGTGCCAGCAGCGCCAGGGCGGATACG. Its translation: CASSARADT. The whole CDR3 protein reads CASSARADTQYF. The chain links TRBV9 to TRBJ2-3, with D possibly TRBD1 on 5 matching bases. The read falls 3 residues short of the CDR3 end, and the missing part is taken from the germline J gene. The V and J ends lost 3 bases and 6 bases respectively, with 8 bases between them. CDR1 is SGDLS, CDR2 YYNGEE, per germline. The CDR3 totals 12 residues.

With respect to this clone: Read data end 3 residues before the CDR3 end; the end is taken from the germline J gene. The gene calls are TRBV20-1 and TRBJ1-4; TRBD1 matches 7 bases. V was pared by 3 bases and J by 8 bases, with 6 bases of the junction left unmatched. Per the germline V gene, CDR1 is DFQATT and CDR2 is SNEGSKA (reference sequence). CDR3 length equals 13 residues. The CDR3 sequence: CSARGLTGEKLFF. The CDR3 bases that were read are TGCAGTGCTAGGGGGCTGACAGGGGAAAAA.

About this clone: The read ends 3 residues before the CDR3 terminus; that terminus is restored from the germline J gene. The J gene is TRBJ2-1, the V gene TRBV7-2, with D possibly being TRBD2 (5 bases). V was trimmed by 3 bases and J by 4 bases, leaving 13 bases between them. From germline, CDR1 is SGHTA and CDR2 FQGNSA. The CDR3 has 15 residues. The part of the CDR3 DNA that was read is TGTGCCAGCAGCTTCCGGGGTGTCCCGTACAATGAG. This codes for CASSFRGVPYNE. Given in full, the CDR3 is CASSFRGVPYNEQFF.

Notes on this clone: With the read ending 3 residues before the CDR3 end, the germline J gene is used to fill in that end. The chain employs TRBV6-2 or TRBV6-3 and TRBJ2-7; possibly TRBD1 for D (6 bases). Germline lookup yields CDR1 MNHEY and CDR2 SVGEGT. The ends were cut back, 9 bases at V and 0 bases at J, with 18 bases in the middle. CDR3 length: 15 residues. This chain's CDR3 is CASLLTGKSSYEQYF. The CDR3 bases that were read are TGTGCCAGTTTACTGACAGGCAAGAGCTCCTACGAG.

Comments on this clone: The read comes to an end 3 residues before the CDR3 does, leaving the germline J gene to fill in the end. The genes are TRBV19 and TRBJ2-1; D unclear. The CDR3 totals 11 residues. Trimming stripped 5 bases from V and 8 bases from J, with 7 bases between. The germline V gene encodes CDR1 LNHDA and CDR2 SQIVND (reference sequence). The covered CDR3 bases are TGTGCCAGTAGTGGGCGCGATGAG. It specifies CASSGRDE. The entire CDR3 sequence reads CASSGRDEQFF.

Comments on this clone: The CDR3 goes on 3 residues after the read ends, and that part is filled in from the germline J gene. The chain recombines TRBV30 with TRBJ2-7; TRBD1 aligns across 7 bases. CDR1 is GTSNPN and CDR2 is SVGIG in the germline V gene (reference sequence). The CDR3 extends over 13 amino acids. V shed 4 bases, J shed 0 bases, and the junction held 3 bases outside the gene matches. The CDR3 is CAWMRDSSYEQYF. Incomplete CDR3 DNA: TGTGCCTGGATGAGGGACAGCTCCTACGAG.

A note on this clone: The read halts 3 residues ahead of the CDR3 end, with the missing end drawn from the germline J gene. This chain connects TRBV29-1 to TRBJ2-1; D gene ambiguous. CDR3 size: 14 residues. Trimming stripped 0 bases from V and 2 bases from J, with 8 bases between. CDR1 is SQVTM, CDR2 ANQGSEA, per germline. The sequenced part of the CDR3 DNA is TGCAGCGTTGAAGATCTTGGCCCCTACAATGAG. It is translated as CSVEDLGPYNE. The CDR3 in its entirety is CSVEDLGPYNEQFF.

Comments on this clone: The junction shows a germline mismatch at one end, possibly a read error. The CDR3 DNA, read in part, is TGCGCCAGCAGCCAAGATATCCAGCGGGGGACCGGGGAG. Translation: CASSQDIQRGTGE. The whole CDR3 reads CASSQDIQRGTGELFF. The V and J genes are TRBV4-2 and TRBJ2-2, with 8 bases that match TRBD2. The read stops 3 residues short of the end of the CDR3; the missing end is completed from the germline J gene. The CDR3 runs to 16 residues. Germline CDR1 and CDR2: LGHNA and YNFKEQ.

About this clone itself: With the read ending 3 residues before the CDR3 end, the germline J gene is used to fill in that end. The V and J genes are TRBV7-2 and TRBJ2-1; 9 bases are a match to TRBD2. The CDR3 loop spans 15 amino acids. Germline assignment: CDR1 SGHTA and CDR2 FQGNSA. The junction had 8 bases not matched to a gene; V was cut back by 6 bases and J by 5 bases. CDR3 loop: CASRRRGGVNNEQFF. The CDR3 DNA, read in part, is TGTGCCAGCAGAAGACGCGGGGGGGTGAACAATGAG. Complete variable domain (other parts from reference TRBV7-2 and TRBJ2-1): GAGVSQSPSNKVTEKGKDVELRCDPISGHTALYWYRQSLGQGLEFLIYFQGNSAPDKSGLPSDRFSAERTGGSVSTLTIQRTQQEDSAVYLCASRRRGGVNNEQFFGPGTRLTVL.